These 27 T cell receptor beta chains were sequenced from one sample in a study of T cells in Graves' hyperthyroidism and ophthalmopathy. TCR beta CDR3 sequences were amplified from RNA transcripts. First-round RT-PCR of the TCR CDR3 relied on the HTBI primer set. TCRdb analysed the multiplex PCR reads with MiXCR anew, one entry per CDR3 protein. The table has around 500,000 distinct CDR3 sequences, around 15% seen once. Specimen: blood. All receptors come from a woman between 40 and 55 years old with Graves' hyperthyroidism.

At least ten counts were recorded for this clonotype. The chain uses TRBV7-2 and TRBJ1-1; 8 bases align to TRBD1. Germline CDR1 is SGHTA and CDR2 is FQGNSA. The CDR3 covers 13 residues. V shed 6 bases, J shed 5 bases, and the junction held 5 bases outside the gene matches. This chain's CDR3 is CASSRQGTTEAFF. CDR3 sequence (DNA): TGTGCCAGCAGTAGACAGGGGACAACTGAAGCTTTCTTT. The full variable domain, with the rest looked up from reference TRBV7-2 and TRBJ1-1, is GAGVSQSPSNKVTEKGKDVELRCDPISGHTALYWYRQSLGQGLEFLIYFQGNSAPDKSGLPSDRFSAERTGGSVSTLTIQRTQQEDSAVYLCASSRQGTTEAFFGQGTRLTVV.

In this sample, this clonotype turned up many times. The CDR3 DNA sequence: TGTGCCAGCAGCTTAGGGACAGGGAACACATACAATGAGCAGTTCTTC. It yields the protein CASSLGTGNTYNEQFF. The V gene is TRBV11-3, the J gene TRBJ2-1; 8 bases map to TRBD1. The CDR3 contains 16 residues. V lost 1 base to trimming and J lost 4 bases; unmatched junction nucleotides: 6. Per the germline V gene, CDR1 is SGHNT and CDR2 is YENEEA. Complete variable domain (other parts from reference TRBV11-3 and TRBJ2-1): EAGVVQSPRYKIIEKKQPVAFWCNPISGHNTLYWYLQNLGQGPELLIRYENEEAVDDSQLPKDRFSAERLKGVDSTLKIQPAELGDSAVYLCASSLGTGNTYNEQFFGPGTRLTVL.

This chain links TRBV20-1 with TRBJ1-2, with 8 nucleotides matching TRBD1. With V trimmed by 0 bases and J by 5 bases, 11 bases remained unmatched. Germline CDR1 and CDR2: DFQATT and SNEGSKA (reference sequence). This CDR3 has 16 amino acids. Written as DNA, the CDR3 is TGCAGTGCTAGAGATGGGGGACAGGCCAAGCTTTATGGCTACACCTTC. Encoded protein: CSARDGGQAKLYGYTF.

This clonotype occurred many times. This rearrangement joins TRBV20-1 to TRBJ2-3; D gene ambiguous. The CDR3 length is 14 residues. CDR1 DFQATT and CDR2 SNEGSKA come from the germline V gene (reference sequence). Between the trimmed V and J ends, which lost 3 bases and 6 bases, there was a span of 16 bases. The CDR3 reads CSASGATIEDTQYF. The CDR3 nucleotides are TGCAGTGCTAGCGGAGCCACTATCGAGGATACGCAGTATTTT.

This clonotype was counted between two and nine times. The J gene is TRBJ1-5, the V gene TRBV19, with 10 bases fitting TRBD1. This CDR3 has 16 amino acids. After removal of 9 bases from V and 1 base from J, the junction contained 9 bases not matched to a gene. Germline CDR1 is LNHDA and CDR2 is SQIVND (reference sequence). The CDR3 here is CASRDRGYSSNQPQHF. In DNA, the CDR3 is TGTGCCAGCCGGGACAGGGGTTACTCGAGCAATCAGCCCCAGCATTTT.

This clonotype was found many times. The rearrangement links TRBV5-1 to TRBJ2-7; 11 nucleotides match TRBD2. Trimming at V came to 7 bases and at J to 6 bases, leaving 9 bases not matched to a gene. CDR1 is SGHRS, CDR2 YFSETQ, per germline. The CDR3 consists of 14 residues. Written as DNA, the CDR3 is TGCGCCAGCGAATTAGCGGGAGGGCTAGGCGAGCAGTACTTC. Translated, it gives CASELAGGLGEQYF.

This clonotype was seen a single time. The CDR3, as DNA: TGCAGTGGGCTGGCCCTAGCGGGAGCACCTTCCTACAATGAGCAGTTCTTC. It codes for CSGLALAGAPSYNEQFF. The V gene is TRBV20-1, the J gene TRBJ2-1; 10 nucleotides match TRBD2. V dropped 7 bases and J dropped 1; count of bases not matched to a gene: 13. The CDR3 consists of 17 residues. CDR1 and CDR2 (germline): DFQATT, SNEGSKA (reference sequence).

This clonotype has a handful of counts. The chain employs TRBV5-1 and TRBJ1-1; D is ambiguous. The ends were cut back, 5 bases at V and 1 base at J, with 6 bases in the middle. This CDR3 comprises 12 residues. Germline V CDR1 and CDR2: SGHRS, YFSETQ. CDR3 nucleotide sequence: TGCGCCAGCAGATGGGAGAACACTGAAGCTTTCTTT. It yields the protein CASRWENTEAFF.

This clonotype appeared many times. The V and J genes are TRBV2 and TRBJ2-5, with a tentative D call TRBD2 (6 bases). The germline CDR1 and CDR2 sequences are SNHLY and FYNNEI. CDR3 length: 14 amino acids. V lost 0 bases and J 5 bases, leaving 10 bases between the germline ends. This CDR3 is CASSEATRGETQYF. DNA of the CDR3: TGTGCCAGCAGTGAAGCGACCCGGGGGGAGACCCAGTACTTC.

The chain uses TRBV13 and TRBJ2-1; no definite D call. Germline CDR1 is PRHDT and CDR2 is FYEKMQ (reference sequence). This CDR3 is 13 amino acids long. Trimming removed 3 bases at V and 2 bases at J, with 5 bases between. The CDR3 loop is CASSFQPYNEQFF. The CDR3 DNA is TGTGCCAGCAGCTTCCAACCCTACAATGAGCAGTTCTTC.

There are many counts of this clonotype. This chain joins TRBV7-9 and TRBJ2-7; 7 nucleotides line up with TRBD1. V lost 3 bases, J lost 5 bases, and 7 bases stayed unmatched. The germline gives CDR1 SEHNR, CDR2 FQNEAQ (reference sequence). The CDR3 runs 14 residues. The CDR3: CASSLVQGHDEQYF. DNA for the CDR3: TGTGCCAGCAGCTTGGTACAGGGGCACGACGAGCAGTACTTC.

The chain carries TRBV9 and TRBJ1-4; the match to TRBD1 covers 7 bases. Germline CDR1 and CDR2: SGDLS and YYNGEE. The V segment lost 0 bases and the J segment 8 bases; nucleotides outside the gene matches: 7. The CDR3 is made up of 15 amino acids. The DNA of the CDR3 is TGTGCCAGCAGCGTAGCGGCAGGGGGTCGGGAAAAACTGTTTTTT. This sequence encodes CASSVAAGGREKLFF.

Regarding this clonotype: A much larger clonotype is one base distant, so this may be a read error. The chain carries TRBV3-1 and TRBJ2-5; tentative D call: TRBD2 (5 bases). CDR1 and CDR2 from the germline V gene are LGHDT and YNNKEL (reference sequence). The CDR3 length is 14 residues. The germline V and J ends were trimmed by 7 bases and 0 bases, with 12 bases remaining between them. This chain's CDR3 is CASNREGYQETQYF. The CDR3 DNA sequence: TGTGCCAGCAACCGCGAGGGCTACCAAGAGACCCAGTACTTC.

The chain couples TRBV28 to TRBJ2-6; no definite D call. V gave up 3 bases and J gave up 1 base, with 4 bases separating them. Germline V lookup: CDR1 MDHEN, CDR2 SYDVKM. The CDR3 has 14 amino acids. The CDR3 DNA reads TGTGCCAGCAGTTTCAAATCTGGGGCCAACGTCCTGACTTTC. As protein: CASSFKSGANVLTF.

This clonotype has more than one count but fewer than ten. The chain couples TRBV28 to TRBJ1-2; D unclear. V lost 8 bases to trimming and J lost 3 bases, with 10 bases between them. The CDR3 runs to 12 residues. Germline CDR1 is MDHEN and CDR2 is SYDVKM. CDR3 bases: TGTGCCAGCGAGGGTAGTCACTATGGCTACACCTTC. Its translation: CASEGSHYGYTF.

This clonotype was picked up many times. The gene calls are TRBV5-6 and TRBJ1-5, with D uncertain. Germline lookup yields CDR1 SGHDT and CDR2 YYEEEE. The CDR3 loop spans 13 amino acids. The V gene lost 3 bases and the J gene lost 4 bases, with 8 bases spanning the gap. CDR3 protein: CASSSTPNQPQHF. CDR3 nucleotides: TGTGCCAGCAGCTCAACCCCGAATCAGCCCCAGCATTTT.

This clonotype has ten or more counts. The CDR3 here is CASSPRQGGGNSPLHF. The DNA for the CDR3 is TGTGCCAGCAGCCCTAGACAGGGGGGCGGTAATTCACCCCTCCACTTT. The chain employs TRBV3-1 and TRBJ1-6, with 9 bases that match TRBD1. The germline CDR1 and CDR2 sequences are LGHDT and YNNKEL (reference sequence). This CDR3 has 16 residues. Trimming took 4 bases from V and 6 from J; bases not matched to a gene: 7.

The CDR3 reads CASRSPGQVNTGELFF. CDR3 bases: TGCGCCAGCAGGAGCCCCGGACAGGTCAACACCGGGGAGCTGTTTTTT. The chain combines TRBV10-2 with TRBJ2-2, with 7 bases fitting TRBD1. CDR1 WSHSY and CDR2 SAAADI come from the germline V gene. Trimming cost V 6 bases and J 2 bases; bases outside gene matches: 9. This CDR3 is 16 amino acids long.

A few counts support this clonotype. The rearrangement links TRBV9 to TRBJ2-7; TRBD1 matches at 9 bases. CDR1 and CDR2 (germline): SGDLS, YYNGEE. V lost 3 bases and J lost 5; bases outside the gene matches: 3. The CDR3 has 13 amino acids. CDR3: CASSGTGVHEQYF. In DNA, the CDR3 is TGTGCCAGCAGCGGGACAGGGGTCCACGAGCAGTACTTC. Supplemented by reference TRBV9 and TRBJ2-7, the full variable domain reads DSGVTQTPKHLITATGQRVTLRCSPRSGDLSVYWYQQSLDQGLQFLIQYYNGEERAKGNILERFSAQQFPDLHSELNLSSLELGDSALYFCASSGTGVHEQYFGPGTRLTVT.

This clonotype has more than one count but fewer than ten. This rearrangement joins TRBV14 to TRBJ2-3, with 8 bases that match TRBD2. The CDR3 extends over 18 amino acids. Looked up from germline, CDR1 is SGHDN and CDR2 is FVKESK. V shed 3 bases, J shed 3 bases, and the junction held 14 bases outside the gene matches. In nucleotides, the CDR3 is TGTGCCAGCAGCCAGATAGGTGCCGGGAGGGCCAAGACAGATACGCAGTATTTT. Protein: CASSQIGAGRAKTDTQYF.

This clonotype has at least ten counts. The rearrangement links TRBV7-9 to TRBJ1-1, with D possibly matching TRBD1 (5 bases). V lost 4 bases to trimming and J lost 1 base, with 7 bases between them. The CDR3 is 13 amino acids. Germline CDR1 is SEHNR and CDR2 is FQNEAQ (reference sequence). The CDR3 reads CASSSRANTEAFF. CDR3 DNA: TGTGCCAGCAGCTCCAGGGCGAACACTGAAGCTTTCTTT.

This clonotype was picked up many times. This chain links TRBV12-3 or TRBV12-4 with TRBJ1-1; unclear D gene. The CDR3 runs 13 residues. V was shortened by 3 bases and J by 1 base, with 6 bases between the two germline ends. CDR3 in amino acids: CASSLDPNTEAFF. The CDR3, as DNA: TGTGCCAGCAGTTTGGACCCGAACACTGAAGCTTTCTTT.

V and J are TRBV5-1 and TRBJ1-2, with D uncertain. The CDR3 runs 15 residues. V lost 0 bases to trimming and J lost 2 bases, with 11 bases between them. Germline values: CDR1 SGHRS, CDR2 YFSETQ. The CDR3 bases are TGCGCCAGCAGCTTGGCCGCAGGATTCAACTATGGCTACACCTTC. Its protein is CASSLAAGFNYGYTF.

This clonotype has a count of ten or more. The genes are TRBV11-2 and TRBJ2-7; D unclear. Trimming shortened V by 3 bases and J by 6 bases, and 15 bases separated the two germline ends. The length of the CDR3 is 14 residues. Germline assignment: CDR1 SGHAT and CDR2 FQNNGV. CDR3 in amino acids: CASSFLGREAEQYF. The CDR3 nucleotides read TGTGCCAGCAGCTTCCTCGGACGCGAGGCCGAGCAGTACTTC.

CDR3 DNA: TGCAGCGTCCATGAAGGGGGTACAGCCCAGCATTTT. Its protein product is CSVHEGGTAQHF. This chain uses TRBV29-1 with TRBJ1-5; D perhaps matches TRBD1 (6 bases). CDR1 and CDR2 from the germline V gene are SQVTM and ANQGSEA. The V end was cut by 6 bases, the J end by 11 bases, with 17 bases between. The CDR3 has 12 amino acids.

In this sample, this clonotype turned up many times. CDR3 residues: CASSSRVQRSNEQFF. The CDR3 DNA reads as TGTGCCAGCAGCTCCCGGGTCCAGCGATCGAATGAGCAGTTCTTC. The rearrangement links TRBV7-9 to TRBJ2-1; D remains ambiguous. Deletions cut 4 bases from V and 7 bases from J, with 17 bases between. The length of the CDR3 is 15 residues. In germline, CDR1 is SEHNR, CDR2 FQNEAQ (reference sequence).

In its sample, this clonotype was seen many times. V gene TRBV28 combines with J gene TRBJ2-1; perhaps TRBD1 as D (5 bases). This CDR3 has 15 amino acids. V lost 2 bases and J 8 bases, leaving 16 bases between the germline ends. Germline CDR1 is MDHEN and CDR2 is SYDVKM. The CDR3 nucleotides read TGTGCCAGCAGTTTACAGGGTGCAATCAGGGATGAGCAGTTCTTC. Its translation: CASSLQGAIRDEQFF.